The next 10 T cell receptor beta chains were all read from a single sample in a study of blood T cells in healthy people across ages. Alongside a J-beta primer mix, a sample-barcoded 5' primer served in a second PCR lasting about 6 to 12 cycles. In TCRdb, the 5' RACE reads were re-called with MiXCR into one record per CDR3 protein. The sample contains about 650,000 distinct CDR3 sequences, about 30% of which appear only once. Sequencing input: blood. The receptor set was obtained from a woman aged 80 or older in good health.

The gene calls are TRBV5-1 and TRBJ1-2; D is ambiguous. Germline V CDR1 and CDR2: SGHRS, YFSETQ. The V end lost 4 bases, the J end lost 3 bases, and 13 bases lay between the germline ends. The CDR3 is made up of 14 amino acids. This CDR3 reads CASSPRLADYGYTF. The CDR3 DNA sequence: TGCGCCAGCAGCCCTCGGTTGGCGGACTATGGCTACACCTTC.

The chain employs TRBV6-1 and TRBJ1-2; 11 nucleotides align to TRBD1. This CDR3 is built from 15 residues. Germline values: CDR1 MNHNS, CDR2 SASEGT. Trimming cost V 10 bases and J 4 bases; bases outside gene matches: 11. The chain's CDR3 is CAISVPGQGVYGYTF. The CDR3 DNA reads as TGTGCCATTTCCGTTCCGGGACAGGGGGTCTATGGCTACACCTTC.

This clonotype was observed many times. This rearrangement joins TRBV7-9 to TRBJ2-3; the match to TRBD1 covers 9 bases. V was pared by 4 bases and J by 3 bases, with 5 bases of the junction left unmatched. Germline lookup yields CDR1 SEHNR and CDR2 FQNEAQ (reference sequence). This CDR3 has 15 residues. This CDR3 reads CASSSQTGGTDTQYF. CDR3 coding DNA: TGTGCCAGCAGCTCCCAGACAGGGGGAACAGATACGCAGTATTTT.

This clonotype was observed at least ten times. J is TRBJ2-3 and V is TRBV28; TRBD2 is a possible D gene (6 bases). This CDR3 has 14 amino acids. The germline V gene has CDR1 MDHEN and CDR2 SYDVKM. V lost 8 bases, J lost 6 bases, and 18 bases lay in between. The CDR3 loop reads CASSGDLARDTQYF. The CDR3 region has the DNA TGTGCCAGCTCGGGGGATCTGGCGAGGGATACGCAGTATTTT.

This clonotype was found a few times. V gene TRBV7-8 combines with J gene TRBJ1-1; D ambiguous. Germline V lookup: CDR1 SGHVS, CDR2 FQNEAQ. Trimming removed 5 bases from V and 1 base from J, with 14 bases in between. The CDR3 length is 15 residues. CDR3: CASSPRGRSNTEAFF. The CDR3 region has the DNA TGTGCCAGCAGCCCCCGAGGGCGATCGAACACTGAAGCTTTCTTT.

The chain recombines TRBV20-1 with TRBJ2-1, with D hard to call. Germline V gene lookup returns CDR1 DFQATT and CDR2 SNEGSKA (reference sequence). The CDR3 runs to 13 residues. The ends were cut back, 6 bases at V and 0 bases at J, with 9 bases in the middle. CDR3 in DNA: TGCAGTGCCCCCCCTAGCTCCTACAATGAGCAGTTCTTC. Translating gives CSAPPSSYNEQFF.

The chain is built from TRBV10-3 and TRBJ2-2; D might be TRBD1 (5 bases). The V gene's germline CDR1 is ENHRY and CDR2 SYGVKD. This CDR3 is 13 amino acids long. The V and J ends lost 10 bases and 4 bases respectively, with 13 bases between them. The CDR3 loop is CATQGGFTGELFF. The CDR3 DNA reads TGTGCCACCCAGGGCGGTTTCACCGGGGAGCTGTTTTTT.

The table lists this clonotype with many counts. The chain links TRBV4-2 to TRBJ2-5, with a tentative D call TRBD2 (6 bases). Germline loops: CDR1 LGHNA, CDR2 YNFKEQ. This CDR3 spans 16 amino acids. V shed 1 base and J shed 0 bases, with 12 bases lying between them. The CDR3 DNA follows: TGTGCCAGCAGCCAAGGGGGGGACCGATACCAAGAGACCCAGTACTTC. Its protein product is CASSQGGDRYQETQYF.

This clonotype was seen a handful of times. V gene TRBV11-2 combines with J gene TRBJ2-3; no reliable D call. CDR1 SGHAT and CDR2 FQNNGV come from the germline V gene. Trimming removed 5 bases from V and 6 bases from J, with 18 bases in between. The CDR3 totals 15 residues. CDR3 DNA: TGTGCCAGCAGCCTGGGCCCAGGACGCAGGGATACGCAGTATTTT. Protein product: CASSLGPGRRDTQYF.

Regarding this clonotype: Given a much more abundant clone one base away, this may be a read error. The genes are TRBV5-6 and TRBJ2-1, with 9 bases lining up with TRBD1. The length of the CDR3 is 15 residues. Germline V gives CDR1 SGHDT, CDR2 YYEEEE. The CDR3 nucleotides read TGTGCCAGCAGCTTAGGGACAGGGCAAGGCAATGAGCGGTTCTTC. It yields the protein CASSLGTGQGNERFF.